This T cell receptor beta chain was recorded in a study of control samples from healthy donors and cancer patients. Clones were read by immunoSEQ multiplex PCR, and TCRdb kept only the in-frame ones, dropping some. This sample's clone table lists about 200,000 clones. Trimming cost V 5 bases and J 11 bases; bases outside gene matches: 5. The germline gives CDR1 SGHVS, CDR2 FNYEAQ. The CDR3 is 11 residues long. The sample comprised blood. The receptor's source is a woman in her twenties or thirties in good health. The chain uses TRBV7-6 and TRBJ1-1, with 7 bases matching TRBD1. The CDR3 DNA reads as TGTGCCAGCAGCCGCACAGGGGTCGCTTTCTTT. Its protein product is CASSRTGVAFF.